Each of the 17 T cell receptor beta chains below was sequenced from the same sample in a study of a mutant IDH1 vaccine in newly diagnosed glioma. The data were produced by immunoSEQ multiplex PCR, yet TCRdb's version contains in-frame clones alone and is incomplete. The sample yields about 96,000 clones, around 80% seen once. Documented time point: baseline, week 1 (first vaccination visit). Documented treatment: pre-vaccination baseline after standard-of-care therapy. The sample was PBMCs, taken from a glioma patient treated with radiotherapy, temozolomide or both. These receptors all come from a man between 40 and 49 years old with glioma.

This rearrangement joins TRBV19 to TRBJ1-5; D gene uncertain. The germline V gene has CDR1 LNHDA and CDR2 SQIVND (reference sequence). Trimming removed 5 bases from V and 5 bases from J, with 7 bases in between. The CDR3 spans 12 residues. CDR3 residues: CASSLFDQPQHF. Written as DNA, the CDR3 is TGTGCCAGTAGTTTATTTGATCAGCCCCAGCATTTT.

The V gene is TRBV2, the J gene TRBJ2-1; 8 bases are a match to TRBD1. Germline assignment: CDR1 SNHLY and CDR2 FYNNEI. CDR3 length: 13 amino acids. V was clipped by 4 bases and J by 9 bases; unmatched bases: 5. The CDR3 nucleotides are TGTGCCAGCAGTGCAGGACAGGGAGGTGAGCAGTTCTTC. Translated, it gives CASSAGQGGEQFF.

This CDR3 is CASSFPGTANTEAFF. The CDR3 DNA reads TGTGCCAGCAGCTTCCCCGGGACAGCGAACACTGAAGCTTTCTTT. This chain joins TRBV7-9 and TRBJ1-1; 7 nucleotides match TRBD1. CDR1 is SEHNR, CDR2 FQNEAQ, per germline (reference sequence). V lost 3 bases and J lost 1; bases outside the gene matches: 5. The CDR3 spans 15 residues.

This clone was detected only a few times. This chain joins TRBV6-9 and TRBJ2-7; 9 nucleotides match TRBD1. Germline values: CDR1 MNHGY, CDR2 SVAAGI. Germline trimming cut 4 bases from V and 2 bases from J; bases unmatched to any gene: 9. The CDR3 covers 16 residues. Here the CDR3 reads CASSLPGTGSTYEQYF. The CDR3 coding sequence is TGTGCCAGCAGTTTACCTGGGACAGGGAGTACCTACGAGCAGTACTTC.

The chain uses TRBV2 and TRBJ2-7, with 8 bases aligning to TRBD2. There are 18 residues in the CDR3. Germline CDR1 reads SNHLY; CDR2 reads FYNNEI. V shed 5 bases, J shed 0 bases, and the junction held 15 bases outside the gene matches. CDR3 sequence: CASSLSLAGSSLSYEQYF. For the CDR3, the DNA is TGTGCCAGCAGTCTTTCGTTAGCGGGGTCCTCGCTCTCCTACGAGCAGTACTTC.

In nucleotides, the CDR3 is TGTGCCAGCAGTTTGGTGCTCGCACCTAATGAAAAACTGTTTTTT. Amino acids: CASSLVLAPNEKLFF. V is TRBV28 and J is TRBJ1-4; unclear D gene. Trimming cost V 3 bases and J 3 bases, with 11 bases left between them. Germline V gene lookup returns CDR1 MDHEN and CDR2 SYDVKM. This CDR3 is built from 15 residues.

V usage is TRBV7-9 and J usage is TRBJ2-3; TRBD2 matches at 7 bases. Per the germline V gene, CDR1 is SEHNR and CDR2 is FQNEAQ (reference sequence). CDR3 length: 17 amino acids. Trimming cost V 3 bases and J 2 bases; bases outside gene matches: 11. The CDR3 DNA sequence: TGTGCCAGCAGCTTTCTAAGCGGGGAGAAGTACACAGATACGCAGTATTTT. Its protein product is CASSFLSGEKYTDTQYF.

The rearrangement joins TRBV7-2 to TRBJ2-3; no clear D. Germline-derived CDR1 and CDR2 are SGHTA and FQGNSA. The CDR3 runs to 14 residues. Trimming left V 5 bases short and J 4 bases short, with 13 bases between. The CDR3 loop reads CASSLFDPADTQYF. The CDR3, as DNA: TGTGCCAGCAGCCTTTTCGATCCAGCAGATACGCAGTATTTT.

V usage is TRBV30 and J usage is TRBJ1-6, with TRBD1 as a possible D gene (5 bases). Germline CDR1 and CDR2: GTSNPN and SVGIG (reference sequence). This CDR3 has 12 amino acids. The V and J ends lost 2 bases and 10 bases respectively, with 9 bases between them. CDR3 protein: CAWSQGNSPLHF. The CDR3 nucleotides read TGTGCCTGGAGTCAGGGTAACTCACCCCTCCACTTT.

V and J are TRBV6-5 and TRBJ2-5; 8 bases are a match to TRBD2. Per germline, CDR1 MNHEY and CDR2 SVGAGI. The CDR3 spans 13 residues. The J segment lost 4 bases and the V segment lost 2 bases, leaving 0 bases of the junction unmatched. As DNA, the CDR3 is TGTGCCAGCAGTTACGGACTAGCAGAGACCCAGTACTTC. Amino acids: CASSYGLAETQYF.

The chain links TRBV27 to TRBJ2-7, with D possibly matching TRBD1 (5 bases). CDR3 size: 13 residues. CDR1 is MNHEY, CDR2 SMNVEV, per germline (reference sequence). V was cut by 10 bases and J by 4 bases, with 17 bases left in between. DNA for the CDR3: TGTGCCACCGCCGCCTATCAGGGTTACGAGCAGTACTTC. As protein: CATAAYQGYEQYF.

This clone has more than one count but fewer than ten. DNA of the CDR3: TGTGCCAGCAGTGTACTAGCGGCTGACACCGGGGAGCTGTTTTTT. This translates into CASSVLAADTGELFF. This chain uses TRBV6-4 with TRBJ2-2, with TRBD2 matching over 8 bases. The CDR3 consists of 15 residues. CDR1 MRHNA and CDR2 SNTAGT come from the germline V gene. V shed 4 bases, J shed 3 bases, and the junction held 4 bases outside the gene matches.

The CDR3 region has the DNA TGTGCCAGCAGCGTAGGAGGGATAGCGGGGGAGCCACGCACAGATACGCAGTATTTT. Residues: CASSVGGIAGEPRTDTQYF. The rearrangement joins TRBV9 to TRBJ2-3, with 9 bases lining up with TRBD2. V shed 0 bases, J shed 1 base, and the junction held 12 bases outside the gene matches. This CDR3 region has 19 residues. Germline V gene data show CDR1 as SGDLS and CDR2 as YYNGEE.

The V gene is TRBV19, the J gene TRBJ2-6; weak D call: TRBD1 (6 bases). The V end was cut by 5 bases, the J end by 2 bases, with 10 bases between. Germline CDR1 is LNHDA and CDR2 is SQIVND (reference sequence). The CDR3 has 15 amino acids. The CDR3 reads CASSPNRAGANVLTF. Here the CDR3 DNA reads TGTGCCAGTAGTCCCAACAGGGCTGGGGCCAACGTCCTGACTTTC.

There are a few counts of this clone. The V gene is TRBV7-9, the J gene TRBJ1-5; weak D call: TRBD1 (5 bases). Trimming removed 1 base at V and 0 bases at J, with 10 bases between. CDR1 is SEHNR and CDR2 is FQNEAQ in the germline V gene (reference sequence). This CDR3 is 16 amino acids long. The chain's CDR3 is CASSLGDSYSNQPQHF. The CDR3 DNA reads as TGTGCCAGCAGCTTAGGCGACAGTTATAGCAATCAGCCCCAGCATTTT.

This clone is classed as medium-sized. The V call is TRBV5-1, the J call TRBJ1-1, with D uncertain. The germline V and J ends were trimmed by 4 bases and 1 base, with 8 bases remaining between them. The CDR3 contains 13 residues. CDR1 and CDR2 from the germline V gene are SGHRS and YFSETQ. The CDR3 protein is CASSNTQNTEAFF. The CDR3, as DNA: TGCGCCAGCAGCAACACCCAGAACACTGAAGCTTTCTTT.

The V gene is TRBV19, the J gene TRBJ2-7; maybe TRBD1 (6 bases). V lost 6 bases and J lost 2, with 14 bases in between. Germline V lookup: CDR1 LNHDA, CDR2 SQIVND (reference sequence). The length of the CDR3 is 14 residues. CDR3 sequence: CASSRGGLPYEQYF. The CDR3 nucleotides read TGTGCCAGTAGCAGAGGGGGTCTACCCTACGAGCAGTACTTC.